This T cell receptor beta chain was found in a study of T cell responses to AZD1222 COVID-19 vaccine. Method: immunoSEQ multiplex PCR; TCRdb's copy keeps in-frame clones and lacks some. The repertoire holds a few hundred thousand clones, with 90% to 95% as singletons. The sample here was peripheral blood, taken on day 0 of AZD1222 vaccination. The sequence came from an adult in good health.

The chain's CDR3 is CASSSSEGNWEKLFF. The CDR3 DNA reads as TGTGCCAGCAGCTCATCCGAGGGAAATTGGGAAAAACTGTTTTTT. The rearrangement uses TRBV5-5 and TRBJ1-4, with unresolved D. Germline V gene data show CDR1 as SGHKS and CDR2 as YYEKEE (reference sequence). Trimming removed 3 bases at V and 8 bases at J, with 17 bases between. The CDR3 runs 15 residues.